This TCR beta chain appears in the sequencing data of a study of T cell responses to AZD1222 COVID-19 vaccine. The CDR3 loop spans 14 amino acids. Germline-derived CDR1 and CDR2 are SEHNR and FQNEAQ (reference sequence). V shed 5 bases, J shed 3 bases, and the junction held 3 bases outside the gene matches. The protocol was immunoSEQ multiplex PCR, while the TCRdb copy is restricted to in-frame clones and leaves out a portion. Of 80,000 or so clones listed, about nine tenths were seen once; the top ten hold 4.5% to 5.5%. J is TRBJ2-2 and V is TRBV7-9, with TRBD1 matching 7 bases. The sample here was peripheral blood, taken on day 0 of MenACWY control vaccination. The origin of this receptor is an adult in good health. CDR3 in amino acids: CASSPTGDTGELFF. CDR3 sequence (DNA): TGTGCCAGCAGCCCTACAGGGGACACCGGGGAGCTGTTTTTT.